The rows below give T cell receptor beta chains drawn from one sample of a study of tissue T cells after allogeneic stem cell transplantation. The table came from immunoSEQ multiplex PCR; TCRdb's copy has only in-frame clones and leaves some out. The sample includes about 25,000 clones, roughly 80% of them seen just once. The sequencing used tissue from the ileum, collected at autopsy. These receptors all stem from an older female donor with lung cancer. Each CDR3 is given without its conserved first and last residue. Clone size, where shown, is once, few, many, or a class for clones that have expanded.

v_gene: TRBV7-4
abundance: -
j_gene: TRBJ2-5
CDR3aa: ASSLEAPMETQY

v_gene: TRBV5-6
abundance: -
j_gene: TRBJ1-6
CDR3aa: ASSLGGGESSPLH

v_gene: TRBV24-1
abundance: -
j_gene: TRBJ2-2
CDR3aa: ATSGGAHTGELF

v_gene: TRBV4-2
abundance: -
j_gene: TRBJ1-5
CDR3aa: ASSQGTGGQPQH

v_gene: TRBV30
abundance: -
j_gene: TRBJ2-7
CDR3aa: AWSPSLAGPYEQY

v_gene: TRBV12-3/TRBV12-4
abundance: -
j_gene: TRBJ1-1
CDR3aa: ASSTGENTEAF

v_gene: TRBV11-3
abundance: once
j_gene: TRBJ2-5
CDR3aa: ASSTLTGGQETQY

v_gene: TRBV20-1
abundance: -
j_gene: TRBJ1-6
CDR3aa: SASTGYNSPLH

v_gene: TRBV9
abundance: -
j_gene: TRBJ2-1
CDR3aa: ASSGRVGGTEQF

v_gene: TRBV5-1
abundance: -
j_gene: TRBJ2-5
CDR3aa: ASSTSGRNQETQY

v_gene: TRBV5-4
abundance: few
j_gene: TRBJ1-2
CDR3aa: ASSLRWQGAYT

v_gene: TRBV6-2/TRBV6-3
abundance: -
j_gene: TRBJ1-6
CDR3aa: ASSYSSYNSPLH

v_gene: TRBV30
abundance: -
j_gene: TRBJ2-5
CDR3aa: AWSVVAGPTETQY

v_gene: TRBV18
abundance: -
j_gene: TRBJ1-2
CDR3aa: ASLQRGSPT

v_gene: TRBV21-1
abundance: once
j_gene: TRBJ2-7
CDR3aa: ASSNSGTALSEQY

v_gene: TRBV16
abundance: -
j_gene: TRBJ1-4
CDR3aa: ASSQSPFAEGEGEKLF

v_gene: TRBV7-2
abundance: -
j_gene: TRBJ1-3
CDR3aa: ASSSPGISGNTIY

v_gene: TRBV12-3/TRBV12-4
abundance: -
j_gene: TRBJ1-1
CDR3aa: ATIGGGPKAF

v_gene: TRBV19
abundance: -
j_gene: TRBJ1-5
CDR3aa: ASSPQTGYNQPQH

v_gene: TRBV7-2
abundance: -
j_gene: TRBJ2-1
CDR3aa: ASSLSGGGGFQQQF

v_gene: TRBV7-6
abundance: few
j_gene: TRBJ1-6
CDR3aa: ASSPRLEQSIGALH

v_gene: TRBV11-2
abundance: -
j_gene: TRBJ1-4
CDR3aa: ASSLGLSGEKLF

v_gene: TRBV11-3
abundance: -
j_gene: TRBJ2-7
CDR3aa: ASSLVGGRGYEQY

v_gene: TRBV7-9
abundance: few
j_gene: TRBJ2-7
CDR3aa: ASSEGLAGYEQY

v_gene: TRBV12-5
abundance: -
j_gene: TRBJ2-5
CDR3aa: ASALRGREGQRTQY

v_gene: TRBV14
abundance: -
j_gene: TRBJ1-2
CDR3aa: ASSPDREGGGYT

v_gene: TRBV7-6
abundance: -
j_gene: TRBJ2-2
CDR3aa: ASSRPGTGGTGELF

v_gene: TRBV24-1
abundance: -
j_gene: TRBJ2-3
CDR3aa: ATSDSPRGLTDTQY

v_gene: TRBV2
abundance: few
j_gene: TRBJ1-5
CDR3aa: ASSLQVGSNQPQH

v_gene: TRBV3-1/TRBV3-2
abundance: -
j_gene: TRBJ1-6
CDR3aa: ASSLHTGALH

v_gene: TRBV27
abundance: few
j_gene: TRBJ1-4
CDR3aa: ASRREGSATNEKLF

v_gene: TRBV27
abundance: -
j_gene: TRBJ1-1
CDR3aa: ASWGRGTEAF

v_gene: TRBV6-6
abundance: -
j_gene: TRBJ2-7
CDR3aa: ASSYFPGSYEQY

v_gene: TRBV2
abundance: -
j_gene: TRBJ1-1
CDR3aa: ASRRGENTEAF

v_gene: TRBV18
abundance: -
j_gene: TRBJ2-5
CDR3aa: ASSPGQAETQY

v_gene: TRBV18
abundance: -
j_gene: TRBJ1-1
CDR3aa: ASSGGGSRTEAF

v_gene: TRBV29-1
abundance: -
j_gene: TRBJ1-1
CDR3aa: SVSVSNTEAF

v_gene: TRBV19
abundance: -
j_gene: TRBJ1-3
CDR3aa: ASSLGFAGNTIY

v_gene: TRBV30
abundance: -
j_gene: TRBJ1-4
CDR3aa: AWSGRAGNEKLF

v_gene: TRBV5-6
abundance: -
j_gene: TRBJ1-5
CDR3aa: ASSLAGGGLRPQH

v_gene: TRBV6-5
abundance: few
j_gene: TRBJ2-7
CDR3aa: ASRPRQGRTYEQY